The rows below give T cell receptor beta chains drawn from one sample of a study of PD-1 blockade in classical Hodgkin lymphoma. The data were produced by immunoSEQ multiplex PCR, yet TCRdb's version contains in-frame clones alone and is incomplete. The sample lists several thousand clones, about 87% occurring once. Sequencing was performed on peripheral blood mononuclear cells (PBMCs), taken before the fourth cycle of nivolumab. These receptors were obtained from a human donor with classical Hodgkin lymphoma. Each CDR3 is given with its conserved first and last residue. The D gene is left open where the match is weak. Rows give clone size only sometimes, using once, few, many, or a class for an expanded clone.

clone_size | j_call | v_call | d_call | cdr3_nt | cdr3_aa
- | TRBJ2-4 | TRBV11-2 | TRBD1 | TGTGCCAGCAGCCAAACCTCCGGGACAGGGGGGACAAACATTCAGTACTTC | CASSQTSGTGGTNIQYF
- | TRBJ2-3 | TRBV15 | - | TGTGCCACCAGCAGAGTTGTTACCACAGATACGCAGTATTTT | CATSRVVTTDTQYF
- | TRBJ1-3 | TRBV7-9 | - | TGTGCCAGTGAAGGGGTTGGGGGCGCTGGCTCTGGAAACACCATATATTTT | CASEGVGGAGSGNTIYF
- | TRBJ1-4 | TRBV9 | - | TGTGCCAGCAGCGTAATGGGACACCAGAATGAAAAACTGTTTTTT | CASSVMGHQNEKLFF
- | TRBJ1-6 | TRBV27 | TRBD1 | TGTGCCAGCAGTTTACATAGGACCGGGACAGGGACGAATTCACCCCTCCACTTT | CASSLHRTGTGTNSPLHF
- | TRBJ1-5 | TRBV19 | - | TGTGCCAGTAGTATGTATCCGACAGGCTATCAGCCCCAGCATTTT | CASSMYPTGYQPQHF
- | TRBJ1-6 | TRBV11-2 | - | TGTGCCAGCAGCTTAGTATCCAGGGTTTCACCCCTCCACTTT | CASSLVSRVSPLHF
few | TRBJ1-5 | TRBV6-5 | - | TGTGCCAGCAGTTACTCGAGAACTTTAAATCAGCCCCAGCATTTT | CASSYSRTLNQPQHF
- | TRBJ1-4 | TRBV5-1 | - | TGCGCCAGCAGCCCCGGGACGGATGAAAAACTGTTTTTT | CASSPGTDEKLFF
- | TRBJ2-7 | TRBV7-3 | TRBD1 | TGTGCCAGCAGCGCCGGGACAGGGTCCGAATACGAGCAGTACTTC | CASSAGTGSEYEQYF
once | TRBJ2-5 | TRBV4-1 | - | TGCGCCAGCAGCCCTCAAGCCGTAGCGGCAGAGACCCAGTACTTC | CASSPQAVAAETQYF
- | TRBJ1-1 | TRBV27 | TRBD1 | TGTGCCAGCAGTGGACAGGGGGCTAACACTGAAGCTTTCTTT | CASSGQGANTEAFF
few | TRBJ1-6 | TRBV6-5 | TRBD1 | TGTGCCAGCAGTACGACAGGGTTCGGCTCACCCCTCCACTTT | CASSTTGFGSPLHF
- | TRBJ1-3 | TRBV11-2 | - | TGTGCCAGCAGCTTAATAGGCGTAAGTCCGAGCTCTGGAAACACCATATATTTT | CASSLIGVSPSSGNTIYF
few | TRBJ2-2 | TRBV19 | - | TGTGCCAGTAGTATAATGATGACCGGGGAGCTGTTTTTT | CASSIMMTGELFF
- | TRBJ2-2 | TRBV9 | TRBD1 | TGTGCCAGCAGACAGGGGGCCGGGGAGCTGTTTTTT | CASRQGAGELFF
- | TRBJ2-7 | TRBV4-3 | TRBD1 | TGCGCCAGCAGCCAAGGTGAAGGGACAGGTAAACCCTACGAGCAGTACTTC | CASSQGEGTGKPYEQYF
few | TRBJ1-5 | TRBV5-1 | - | TGCGCCAGCAGCTTGGTATGGGGGCTTGATCAGCCCCAGCATTTT | CASSLVWGLDQPQHF
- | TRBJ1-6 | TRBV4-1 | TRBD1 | TGCGCCAGCAGCCCCCGGGACAGGGGGATTCGGGTACTAAATTCACCCCTCCACTTT | CASSPRDRGIRVLNSPLHF